The 20 T cell receptor beta chains given below trace back to one sample, sequenced in a study of blood T cells in healthy people across ages. A second PCR, run for roughly 7 to 12 cycles, used a sample-barcoded 5' primer plus a J-beta primer mix. Using its own MiXCR run on the 5' RACE reads, TCRdb lists one record per CDR3 protein. This sample has fewer than 950,000 distinct CDR3 sequences, with approximately 53% found just once. Input material: blood. The receptor source for this set is a man aged 80 or over in good health.

The chain has TRBV9 and TRBJ2-3; D tentatively reads TRBD1 or TRBD2 (5 bases each). Germline V lookup: CDR1 SGDLS, CDR2 YYNGEE. The CDR3 covers 14 residues. Trimming removed 0 bases at V and 5 bases at J, with 10 bases between. The CDR3 loop reads CASSVEGAGDTQYF. CDR3 DNA sequence: TGTGCCAGCAGCGTAGAAGGGGCGGGAGATACGCAGTATTTT.

The chain carries TRBV20-1 and TRBJ2-3; D gene ambiguous. Germline assignment: CDR1 DFQATT and CDR2 SNEGSKA (reference sequence). V shed 3 bases and J shed 4 bases, with 11 bases lying between them. The CDR3 covers 13 residues. CDR3 DNA sequence: TGCAGTGCTAGTCTCATTGTGTCAGATACGCAGTATTTT. Its translation is CSASLIVSDTQYF.

The J gene is TRBJ1-1, the V gene TRBV2, with 7 bases aligning to TRBD1. Trimming took 2 bases from V and 5 from J; bases not matched to a gene: 5. This CDR3 comprises 14 residues. Germline V lookup: CDR1 SNHLY, CDR2 FYNNEI. The DNA for the CDR3 is TGTGCCAGCAGTGAATTGGGACAGAGGACTGAAGCTTTCTTT. Translating it yields CASSELGQRTEAFF.

This clonotype was detected ten times or more. The V gene is TRBV5-1, the J gene TRBJ2-4; TRBD2 matches 16 bases. V was clipped by 2 bases and J by 2 bases; unmatched bases: 4. Germline CDR1 SGHRS, CDR2 YFSETQ. The CDR3 spans 18 residues. In nucleotides, the CDR3 is TGCGCCAGCAGCTTCGGGACTAGCGGGAGGGGGTCCAAAAACATTCAGTACTTC. It specifies CASSFGTSGRGSKNIQYF.

This clonotype was observed a handful of times. The chain combines TRBV12-3 or TRBV12-4 with TRBJ2-1; 10 nucleotides align to TRBD2. Losses at the gene ends were 7 bases for V and 4 bases for J; bases not matched to a gene: 7. The CDR3 loop spans 15 amino acids. CDR3 sequence (DNA): TGTGCCAGCACCAGATTAGCGGGAGGTTACAATGAGCAGTTCTTC. This encodes CASTRLAGGYNEQFF.

The V call is TRBV18, the J call TRBJ2-7; TRBD1 matches at 10 bases. The J segment lost 7 bases and the V segment lost 3 bases, leaving 12 bases of the junction unmatched. This CDR3 contains 16 residues. Looked up from germline, CDR1 is KGHSH and CDR2 is LQKENI. DNA for the CDR3: TGTGCCAGCTCACCTTGGAGACAGGGGGCAGGGAATGAGCAGTACTTC. This encodes CASSPWRQGAGNEQYF.

V is TRBV7-2 and J is TRBJ2-1; TRBD1 matches 7 bases. This CDR3 spans 16 amino acids. Trimming cost V 0 bases and J 4 bases; bases outside gene matches: 6. The germline CDR1 and CDR2 sequences are SGHTA and FQGNSA. The CDR3 DNA is TGTGCCAGCAGCTTAGCCTCGGGGACAGTTTACAATGAGCAGTTCTTC. It codes for CASSLASGTVYNEQFF.

This rearrangement joins TRBV6-1 to TRBJ1-2; TRBD1 matches at 9 bases. Germline values: CDR1 MNHNS, CDR2 SASEGT. The CDR3 sequence is 16 residues long. V lost 5 bases and J lost 2; bases outside the gene matches: 9. DNA for the CDR3: TGTGCCAGCAGTTCTAACACAGGGGGCGAGAACTATGGCTACACCTTC. Translating it yields CASSSNTGGENYGYTF.

In its sample, this clonotype was seen a few times. This chain's CDR3 is CSVGDREPYEQYF. The CDR3 nucleotides are TGCAGCGTTGGGGACAGGGAGCCCTACGAGCAGTACTTC. V and J are TRBV29-1 and TRBJ2-7, with 9 bases lining up with TRBD1. In germline, CDR1 is SQVTM, CDR2 ANQGSEA. V gave up 4 bases and J gave up 2 bases; unmatched junction bases: 3. CDR3 length: 13 amino acids.

The chain is built from TRBV10-3 and TRBJ2-7; 7 bases map to TRBD1. CDR1 and CDR2 from the germline V gene are ENHRY and SYGVKD. The V gene end was trimmed by 7 bases and the J gene end by 2 bases; junction bases not matched to a gene: 8. This CDR3 has 14 residues. CDR3 sequence reads: CAITDRVGPYEQYF. The CDR3 DNA reads as TGTGCCATCACTGACAGGGTCGGCCCCTACGAGCAGTACTTC.

The rearrangement joins TRBV11-2 to TRBJ2-5; D tentatively reads TRBD1 or TRBD2 (5 bases each). Germline loops: CDR1 SGHAT, CDR2 FQNNGV. The CDR3 sequence is 16 residues long. V gave up 0 bases and J gave up 4 bases, with 15 bases separating them. DNA for the CDR3: TGTGCCAGCAGCTTAGAGGGCAGGGCGGGCCGAGAGACCCAGTACTTC. Translation gives CASSLEGRAGRETQYF.

This chain links TRBV4-1 with TRBJ2-7; TRBD1 matches at 9 bases. CDR1 is MGHRA and CDR2 is YSYEKL in the germline V gene. CDR3 size: 15 residues. Losses at the gene ends were 1 base for V and 3 bases for J; bases not matched to a gene: 4. CDR3 nucleotides: TGCGCCAGCAGCCAAGGACGGGACAGGGTCTACGAGCAGTACTTC. Translated, it gives CASSQGRDRVYEQYF.

The J gene is TRBJ2-1, the V gene TRBV25-1; TRBD1 aligns across 11 bases. Near its end, the DNA agrees better with TRBJ2-7, so the J call may be wrong. CDR1 is MGHDK and CDR2 is SYGVNS in the germline V gene. This CDR3 is 16 amino acids long. Here the CDR3 reads CASRDFGQGAYNEQYF. In nucleotides, the CDR3 is TGTGCCAGCCGAGATTTCGGACAGGGGGCCTACAATGAGCAGTACTTC.

V is TRBV12-3 or TRBV12-4 and J is TRBJ2-1; D is perhaps TRBD2 (6 bases). The V end was cut by 7 bases, the J end by 9 bases, with 19 bases between. This CDR3 comprises 14 residues. CDR3 protein: CASIPSGLFAEQFF. The DNA of the CDR3 is TGTGCCAGCATCCCATCGGGACTCTTTGCTGAGCAGTTCTTC.

This clonotype was counted a few times. This chain links TRBV7-9 with TRBJ1-1, with TRBD1 matching 8 bases. The CDR3 spans 14 residues. Germline lookup yields CDR1 SEHNR and CDR2 FQNEAQ (reference sequence). Unmatched junction bases numbered 7, after V lost 5 bases and J lost 5 bases. The CDR3, as DNA: TGTGCCAGCAGCGGCCAGGGGGCTCGAACTGAAGCTTTCTTT. Its protein is CASSGQGARTEAFF.

On this clonotype: The junction and the germline gene differ at one end; a read error may be behind it. The rearrangement uses TRBV6-1 and TRBJ2-4, with TRBD2 matching 10 bases. The DNA end lines up better with TRBJ2-7; the J call may be wrong. The germline V gene encodes CDR1 MNHNS and CDR2 SASEGT. This CDR3 is built from 16 residues. CDR3 DNA sequence: TGTGCCGGCAGTGAATTTCAGCGGGAGGGCCGGGACGAGCAGTACTTC. This sequence encodes CAGSEFQREGRDEQYF.

CDR3 amino acids: CASRPRDFSTDTQYF. CDR3 in DNA: TGTGCCAGCAGACCCAGGGATTTTAGCACAGATACGCAGTATTTT. The chain is built from TRBV12-3 or TRBV12-4 and TRBJ2-3, with D maybe TRBD1 (5 bases). The CDR3 covers 15 residues. Deletions cut 6 bases from V and 0 bases from J, with 13 bases between.

This chain links TRBV2 with TRBJ2-3; TRBD2 matches 7 bases. This CDR3 has 12 residues. Losses at the gene ends were 8 bases for V and 14 bases for J; bases not matched to a gene: 13. Per the germline V gene, CDR1 is SNHLY and CDR2 is FYNNEI. CDR3 residues: CASGGGNRDAYF. The CDR3 DNA follows: TGTGCCAGCGGGGGGGGAAACAGAGACGCGTATTTT.

V gene TRBV2 combines with J gene TRBJ2-3, with 10 nucleotides matching TRBD2. Trimming cost V 4 bases and J 14 bases; bases outside gene matches: 18. The germline CDR1 and CDR2 sequences are SNHLY and FYNNEI. The CDR3 length is 16 residues. CDR3 protein: CASSGRASGRDRYAYF. The CDR3, as DNA: TGTGCCAGCAGTGGCCGGGCGAGCGGGAGGGACAGATACGCGTATTTT.

This clonotype was seen ten or more times. The chain has TRBV7-8 and TRBJ2-5; 7 nucleotides agree with TRBD2. V trimming: 7 bases; J trimming: 5 bases; junction bases outside the gene matches: 13. The germline V gene encodes CDR1 SGHVS and CDR2 FQNEAQ. There are 15 residues in the CDR3. CDR3: CASTYAGGSEETQYF. Here the CDR3 DNA reads TGTGCCAGCACCTACGCGGGCGGGAGCGAGGAGACCCAGTACTTC.